This T cell receptor beta chain comes out of a study of T-cell memory formation after mild COVID-19 (dated by TCRdb to about 2021). For the wider study: TCR sequence clusters from the two donors were largely donor specific. Longitudinal TCRalpha and TCRbeta repertoire sequencing tracked T-cell clones expanding and contracting after mild COVID-19 in a couple of donors. The cohort was made up of two young adult volunteers, one female and one male, who were previously healthy. Points the paper makes about the study in general: Some responding clones were detected in pre-infection memory, which suggested that pre-existing cross-reactive memory T cells had joined the SARS-CoV-2 response. Clones that contracted from day 15 to 85 showed balanced CD4/CD8 phenotypes, whereas a second wave of clones that expanded from day 15 to 37 leaned towards CD4+. Only two mild cases were covered by the study, and larger cohorts that include severe cases with pre-infection samples were considered necessary. Contracting CD4+ clones turned up mainly in the CM and EM memory subsets, whereas EMRA was where CD8+ clones were enriched. Whether the second-wave clones peaking on day 37 were SARS-CoV-2 specific was not confirmed.

Inclusive of the bounding cysteine and phenylalanine, the CDR3 is 12 residues long. Just CDR3 DNA is preserved here, 36 bases in frame from base 1. CDR1 LNHDA and CDR2 SQIVND were looked up in the germline V gene (reference sequence). A distance of 18 bases separates the germline ends of V and J, which lose 5 bases and 14 bases respectively. Ficoll-Paque density gradient centrifugation was used to isolate PBMCs. This clonotype showed up just a few times. Its antigen has not been determined. Per-base qualities were not stored, and no clone one base away is much larger. Sequencing was carried out with an Illumina NovaSeq 6000. TCRalpha and TCRbeta cDNA libraries were built by 5'RACE with constant-segment primers, adding sample barcodes and unique molecular identifiers. RNA was extracted from every sample with Trizol reagent. Libraries were amplified in two PCR steps, with a second sample barcode and Illumina TruSeq adapters added in the second step. Libraries were sequenced on an Illumina NovaSeq with 2 x 150 bp paired-end reads. On the authors' methods: The reads were demultiplexed and collapsed into UMI-guided consensus sequences using migec v1.2.7. With mixcr v2.1.11, UMI consensuses were aligned to TRA and TRB V and J templates and assembled into clonotypes. Clonotypes were classified as expanded or contracted when called significant by both edgeR and NoisET, with noise models trained on biological replicates. For edgeR calls, a false discovery rate-adjusted p below 0.01 and a log2 fold-change threshold of 1 were applied. As an exploratory analysis of dynamics, max-normalized trajectories of the 1000 most abundant clonotypes were examined with PCA combined with hierarchical clustering. Separately sequenced CD4+ and CD8+ repertoires were used to assign the CD4 or CD8 phenotype of responding clones. Using fastp at Q25 and MiXCR, TCRdb reprocessed the public reads and kept productive beta chains. Every entry covers one CDR3 protein and lists the most common genes and DNA from its rows. The authors' filters were not applied to this entry. The sample table contains hundreds of thousands of distinct CDR3 sequences; only one count was recorded for approximately 23% of them. Around 13% of the sample lies in the top ten.

The clonotype was recovered from an adult woman who had mild COVID-19 (a few samples of this study predate the infection). The sample titles of this study are shuffled in the database, so cell type and time point are left out; the donor was told from shared clones. Source material: PBMCs or a T cell subset sorted from them (not recorded which). This chain joins TRBV19 to TRBJ1-2, with no reliable assignment of the D segment. The CDR3 protein is CASSSIPTVRTF. The nucleotides read TGTGCCAGTAGTTCAATTCCGACGGTGAGAACCTTC.